The rows below give T cell receptor beta chains drawn from one sample of a study of T cells after yellow fever vaccination. TCRdb called the 5' RACE reads again in MiXCR, with one record for every CDR3 protein. The sample lists around 300,000 distinct CDR3 sequences, about 4% occurring once. Sequenced material: PBMCs, taken 5 days after the yellow fever booster vaccination. Receptors originate from a man aged 18 to 29 who received the YFV17D yellow fever vaccine. Both conserved end residues are part of each CDR3. The D gene is left open where the match is weak. Some rows have no size entry. The others give once, few or many, or a class for an expanded clone.

V	size	J	D	CDR3	DNA
TRBV7-9	.	TRBJ2-1	.	CASSFIPREEQFF	TGTGCCAGCAGCTTCATTCCCCGTGAAGAGCAGTTCTTC
TRBV5-1	.	TRBJ1-2	TRBD1	CASSFMGQPRNYGYTF	TGCGCCAGCAGCTTTATGGGACAGCCTCGTAACTATGGCTACACCTTC
TRBV20-1	few	TRBJ1-2	.	CSATEAYGYTF	TGCAGTGCCACAGAGGCCTATGGCTACACCTTC
TRBV19	once	TRBJ2-6	TRBD1	CASSSRTGTVSGANVLTF	TGTGCCAGTAGTTCCCGGACAGGGACAGTGTCTGGGGCCAACGTCCTGACTTTC
TRBV18	few	TRBJ2-3	TRBD1	CASSPPSQGADTQYF	TGTGCCAGCTCACCACCTTCACAGGGGGCAGATACGCAGTATTTT
TRBV18	.	TRBJ1-5	.	CASSPGTAGNQPQHF	TGTGCCAGCTCACCGGGGACCGCAGGGAATCAGCCCCAGCATTTT
TRBV25-1	.	TRBJ1-2	TRBD1	CASGPSTGGDGYTF	TGTGCCAGCGGTCCCTCGACAGGGGGCGATGGCTACACCTTC
TRBV12-3/TRBV12-4	.	TRBJ2-3	.	CASSLGTLLLVDTQYF	TGTGCCAGCAGTTTAGGTACCCTCCTCCTGGTGGATACGCAGTATTTT
TRBV4-1	many	TRBJ1-1	.	CASNWVPGRVDTEAFF	TGCGCCAGCAATTGGGTCCCCGGTCGGGTGGACACTGAAGCTTTCTTT
TRBV7-8	many	TRBJ1-5	.	CASSLALGRRENQPQHF	TGTGCCAGCAGCTTAGCGCTCGGCCGACGAGAGAATCAGCCCCAGCATTTT
TRBV4-1	few	TRBJ1-5	.	CASSQDIGGLNQPQHF	TGCGCCAGCAGCCAAGACATCGGGGGGTTAAATCAGCCCCAGCATTTT
TRBV29-1	.	TRBJ2-7	.	CSVGGTALGEQYF	TGCAGCGTCGGCGGGACAGCGTTGGGGGAGCAGTACTTC
TRBV24-1	.	TRBJ2-2	.	CATSDLSGELFF	TGTGCCACCAGTGATTTGTCCGGGGAGCTGTTTTTT
TRBV12-3/TRBV12-4	few	TRBJ2-3	TRBD2	CASSLARGGPLGDTQYF	TGTGCCAGCAGTTTAGCACGGGGGGGGCCTCTTGGGGATACGCAGTATTTT
TRBV30	few	TRBJ2-7	.	CAWSVPNTYEQYF	TGTGCCTGGAGTGTACCCAATACCTACGAGCAGTACTTC
TRBV9	few	TRBJ2-7	.	CASSVGAISSYEQYF	TGTGCCAGCAGCGTAGGAGCTATAAGCTCCTACGAGCAGTACTTC
TRBV5-1	many	TRBJ2-7	.	CASASALETAYEQYF	TGCGCCAGCGCGTCAGCACTGGAGACAGCCTACGAGCAGTACTTC
TRBV20-1	many	TRBJ2-1	.	CSAREGRGVSWDEQFF	TGCAGTGCTAGAGAGGGGAGGGGGGTCTCCTGGGATGAGCAGTTCTTC
TRBV20-1	.	TRBJ1-5	TRBD1	CSALMQGGQPQHF	TGCAGTGCGCTGATGCAGGGGGGCCAGCCCCAGCATTTT
TRBV20-1	few	TRBJ2-3	TRBD2	CSAPNHPSGATDTQYF	TGCAGTGCCCCCAATCACCCTAGCGGGGCCACAGATACGCAGTATTTT
TRBV25-1	many	TRBJ2-2	.	CASSEQGPGELFF	TGTGCCAGCAGTGAGCAGGGGCCCGGGGAGCTGTTTTTT
TRBV5-1	.	TRBJ2-1	.	CASSQPTGAHNEQFF	TGCGCCAGCAGCCAACCGACAGGAGCGCATAATGAGCAGTTCTTC
TRBV4-1	many	TRBJ1-5	.	CASSQDVAVYSNQPQHF	TGCGCCAGCAGCCAAGACGTGGCGGTTTATAGCAATCAGCCCCAGCATTTT
TRBV20-1	.	TRBJ2-3	TRBD1	CSARGDRGMGIDTQYF	TGCAGTGCTAGAGGAGACAGGGGAATGGGTATAGATACGCAGTATTTT
TRBV3-1	many	TRBJ1-1	.	CASSSGGGEAFF	TGTGCCAGCAGCTCCGGGGGGGGGGAAGCTTTCTTT
TRBV6-2/TRBV6-3	.	TRBJ1-1	.	CASSYGATEAFF	TGTGCCAGCAGTTACGGAGCCACTGAAGCTTTCTTT
TRBV18	many	TRBJ2-7	.	CASSPGTASEQYF	TGTGCCAGCTCACCAGGGACGGCCAGCGAGCAGTACTTC
TRBV5-1	.	TRBJ1-2	TRBD1	CASTTDRGLDGYTF	TGCGCCAGCACCACGGACAGGGGGCTCGATGGCTACACCTTC
TRBV12-3/TRBV12-4	few	TRBJ1-1	TRBD1	CASRSRDSLVLNTEAFF	TGTGCCAGCAGATCTAGGGACAGCCTAGTGCTGAACACTGAAGCTTTCTTT
TRBV19	.	TRBJ2-5	.	CASSGSRGGGGQETQYF	TGTGCCAGTAGTGGGAGTCGGGGTGGGGGCGGCCAAGAGACCCAGTACTTC
TRBV10-3	few	TRBJ1-3	.	CAISDPVYGNTIYF	TGTGCCATCAGTGATCCCGTCTACGGAAACACCATATATTTT
TRBV10-3	.	TRBJ2-3	TRBD2	CAIDGGSTDTQYF	TGTGCCATCGACGGGGGGAGCACAGATACGCAGTATTTT
TRBV12-3/TRBV12-4	few	TRBJ2-2	TRBD1	CASSSGTGGRRELFF	TGTGCCAGCAGCTCCGGGACAGGGGGCAGAAGGGAGCTGTTTTTT
TRBV20-1	.	TRBJ1-1	.	CSARDYSPLGEAFF	TGCAGTGCTAGAGATTATTCCCCTTTAGGCGAGGCTTTCTTT
TRBV5-1	many	TRBJ2-2	TRBD1	CASRTGAVDTGELFF	TGCGCCAGCCGAACAGGGGCGGTCGACACCGGGGAGCTGTTTTTT
TRBV7-2	many	TRBJ1-2	TRBD1	CASSEGQGLGYTF	TGTGCCAGCAGCGAAGGACAGGGATTAGGCTACACCTTC
TRBV7-9	few	TRBJ1-4	TRBD1	CASSLQQGAREKLFF	TGTGCCAGCAGCTTACAACAGGGGGCGAGGGAAAAACTGTTTTTT
TRBV12-3/TRBV12-4	many	TRBJ1-1	TRBD1	CASSPRQGVNTEAFF	TGTGCCAGCAGTCCCCGACAGGGGGTTAACACTGAAGCTTTCTTT
TRBV7-9	few	TRBJ2-5	.	CASSLANGGRETQYF	TGTGCCAGCAGCTTAGCGAACGGGGGTCGAGAGACCCAGTACTTC
TRBV7-9	many	TRBJ1-3	.	CASSHGWDPYSGNTIYF	TGTGCCAGCAGTCATGGTTGGGACCCCTACTCTGGAAACACCATATATTTT
TRBV7-6	.	TRBJ2-3	.	CASSLAGAFTDTQYF	TGTGCCAGCAGCTTAGCGGGGGCCTTCACAGATACGCAGTATTTT
TRBV6-2/TRBV6-3	few	TRBJ2-5	.	CASSYSQGWETQYF	TGTGCCAGCAGTTACTCACAGGGATGGGAGACCCAGTACTTC
TRBV20-1	many	TRBJ2-6	.	CSGGQGSGANVLTF	TGCAGTGGGGGTCAGGGCTCTGGGGCCAACGTCCTGACTTTC
TRBV25-1	few	TRBJ2-2	.	CASGSVGGGEIGELFF	TGTGCCAGCGGTTCCGTGGGAGGGGGCGAGATCGGGGAGCTGTTTTTT
TRBV4-1	.	TRBJ1-2	.	CASTHGGNYGYTF	TGCGCCAGCACCCACGGGGGTAACTATGGCTACACCTTC
TRBV30	once	TRBJ1-1	TRBD1	CAWRIPGQGTEAFF	TGTGCCTGGAGAATACCGGGACAGGGCACTGAAGCTTTCTTT
TRBV6-2/TRBV6-3	few	TRBJ1-1	.	CASSRSLLNTEAFF	TGTGCCAGCAGTCGTTCTCTTCTGAACACTGAAGCTTTCTTT
TRBV7-9	many	TRBJ1-4	TRBD1	CASSAGTDNEKLFF	TGTGCCAGCAGCGCCGGGACAGATAATGAAAAACTGTTTTTT
TRBV7-6	.	TRBJ1-6	.	CASSLGPGSANSPLHF	TGTGCCAGCAGCTTAGGGCCGGGCAGCGCCAATTCACCCCTCCACTTT
TRBV20-1	few	TRBJ1-1	.	CSAKRGQLTEAFF	TGCAGTGCCAAACGGGGGCAGCTCACTGAAGCTTTCTTT
TRBV7-3	few	TRBJ2-5	.	CASSLMGLGETQYF	TGTGCCAGCAGCTTAATGGGCTTGGGGGAGACCCAGTACTTC
TRBV24-1	.	TRBJ1-2	.	CATSEPGLGRSGYTF	TGTGCCACCAGTGAACCGGGACTGGGGCGCTCTGGCTACACCTTC
TRBV24-1	many	TRBJ2-5	.	CATSDSVGETQYF	TGTGCCACCAGTGACAGCGTCGGGGAGACCCAGTACTTC
TRBV6-6	few	TRBJ1-2	.	CASSPMSGGYTF	TGTGCCAGCAGTCCCATGTCAGGTGGCTACACCTTC
TRBV12-3/TRBV12-4	.	TRBJ2-4	.	CASSDSTIAKNIQYF	TGTGCCAGCAGTGACAGCACAATAGCCAAAAACATTCAGTACTTC
TRBV18	.	TRBJ1-1	TRBD1	CASSANRDSTNTEAFF	TGTGCCAGCTCAGCAAACCGGGACAGTACAAACACTGAAGCTTTCTTT